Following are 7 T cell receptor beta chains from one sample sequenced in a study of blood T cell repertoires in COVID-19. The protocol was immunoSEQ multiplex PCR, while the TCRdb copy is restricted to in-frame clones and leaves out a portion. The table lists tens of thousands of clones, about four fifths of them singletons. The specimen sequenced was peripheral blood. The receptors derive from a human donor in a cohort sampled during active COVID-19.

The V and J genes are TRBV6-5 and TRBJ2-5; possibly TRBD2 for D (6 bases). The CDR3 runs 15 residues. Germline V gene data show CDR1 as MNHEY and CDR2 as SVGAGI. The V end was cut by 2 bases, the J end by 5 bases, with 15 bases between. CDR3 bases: TGTGCCAGCAGTTACGGAACGATGGGGGGTGAGACCCAGTACTTC. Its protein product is CASSYGTMGGETQYF.

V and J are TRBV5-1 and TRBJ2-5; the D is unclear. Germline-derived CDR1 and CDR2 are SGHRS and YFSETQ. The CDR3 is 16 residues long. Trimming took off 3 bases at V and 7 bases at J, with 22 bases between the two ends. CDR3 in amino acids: CASSYISVGSSGTQYF. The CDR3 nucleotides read TGCGCCAGCAGCTACATTTCGGTCGGGTCTTCGGGGACCCAGTACTTC. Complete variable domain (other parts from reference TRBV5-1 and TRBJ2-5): KAGVTQTPRYLIKTRGQQVTLSCSPISGHRSVSWYQQTPGQGLQFLFEYFSETQRNKGNFPGRFSGRQFSNSRSEMNVSTLELGDSALYLCASSYISVGSSGTQYFGPGTRLLVL.

CDR3 in amino acids: CASSMGDRVDYGYTF. As DNA, the CDR3 is TGTGCCAGTAGTATGGGGGACAGGGTTGACTATGGCTACACCTTC. The chain couples TRBV19 to TRBJ1-2; 9 nucleotides match TRBD1. The V gene end was trimmed by 3 bases and the J gene end by 3 bases; junction bases not matched to a gene: 5. CDR3 length: 15 amino acids. CDR1 and CDR2 from the germline V gene are LNHDA and SQIVND (reference sequence).

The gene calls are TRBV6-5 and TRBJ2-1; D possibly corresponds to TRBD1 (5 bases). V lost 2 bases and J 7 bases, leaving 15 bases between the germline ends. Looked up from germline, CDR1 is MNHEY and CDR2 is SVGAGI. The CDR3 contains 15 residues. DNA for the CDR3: TGTGCCAGCAGTTACCAGGGAAGGGGTACTAATGAGCAGTTCTTC. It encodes CASSYQGRGTNEQFF.

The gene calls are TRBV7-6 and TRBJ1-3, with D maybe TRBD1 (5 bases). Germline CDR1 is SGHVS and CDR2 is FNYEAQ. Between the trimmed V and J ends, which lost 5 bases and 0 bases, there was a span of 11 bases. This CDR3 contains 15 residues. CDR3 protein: CASSTRVSSGNTIYF. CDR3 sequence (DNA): TGTGCCAGCAGCACCAGGGTTTCCTCTGGAAACACCATATATTTT. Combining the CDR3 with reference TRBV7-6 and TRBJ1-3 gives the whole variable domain GAGVSQSPRYKVTKRGQDVALRCDPISGHVSLYWYRQALGQGPEFLTYFNYEAQQDKSGLPNDRFSAERPEGSISTLTIQRTEQRDSAMYRCASSTRVSSGNTIYFGEGSWLTVV.

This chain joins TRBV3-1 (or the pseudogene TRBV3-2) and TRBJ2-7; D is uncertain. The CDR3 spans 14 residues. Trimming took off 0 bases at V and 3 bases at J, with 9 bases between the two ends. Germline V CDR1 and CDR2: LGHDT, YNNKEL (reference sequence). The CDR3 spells CASSQERNSYEQYF. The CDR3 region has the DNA TGTGCCAGCAGCCAAGAACGCAACAGCTACGAGCAGTACTTC.

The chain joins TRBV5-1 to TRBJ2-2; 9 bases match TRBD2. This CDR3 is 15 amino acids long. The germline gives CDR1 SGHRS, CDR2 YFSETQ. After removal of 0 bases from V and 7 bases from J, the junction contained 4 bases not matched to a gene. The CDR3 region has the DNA TGCGCCAGCAGCTTGGGCGGGAGGGCCGTCGGGGAGCTGTTTTTT. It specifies CASSLGGRAVGELFF.